The 27 T cell receptor beta chains reported below all come from one sample, sequenced in a study of T cells in women clearing cervical HPV infection. Data came from immunoSEQ multiplex PCR; TCRdb stores just in-frame clones and leaves some out. The sample has 30,000 or so clones. Sequenced: blood buffy coat. These receptors were obtained from a woman aged 18 to 75 with a cervical HPV16 infection that either progressed to CIN3+ or cleared (not recorded which).

Notes on this clone: The read terminates 3 residues before the CDR3 end, so the remaining end is supplied by the germline J gene. V is TRBV30 and J is TRBJ1-1; D not resolved. The CDR3 totals 14 residues. CDR1 and CDR2 from the germline V gene are GTSNPN and SVGIG (reference sequence). Trimming took off 3 bases at V and 0 bases at J, with 11 bases between the two ends. Incomplete CDR3 DNA: TGTGCCTGGAGGGACGGCGGGGTGAACACTGAA. Its protein product is CAWRDGGVNTE. The entire CDR3 protein reads CAWRDGGVNTEAFF.

With respect to this clone: Read data end 3 residues before the CDR3 end; the end is taken from the germline J gene. The chain joins TRBV18 to TRBJ1-6; TRBD1 agrees at 11 bases. V lost 3 bases, J lost 9 bases, and 16 bases stayed unmatched. CDR1 is KGHSH, CDR2 LQKENI, per germline. This CDR3 has 19 amino acids. This CDR3 reads CASSPKSKGTGGLGSPLHF. CDR3 bases read: TGTGCCAGCTCACCGAAATCCAAGGGGACAGGGGGTCTGGGTTCACCC.

Regarding this clone: The read halts 3 residues ahead of the CDR3 end, with the missing end drawn from the germline J gene. The chain employs TRBV20-1 and TRBJ2-2; 7 nucleotides align to TRBD2. The length of the CDR3 is 14 residues. J gave up 1 base and V 3 bases, and 2 bases lay outside the gene matches. Germline CDR1 reads DFQATT; CDR2 reads SNEGSKA (reference sequence). CDR3: CSASSSGNTGELFF. The sequenced part of the CDR3 DNA is TGCAGTGCTAGTTCTAGCGGGAACACCGGGGAG.

For this clone: The CDR3 end is not reached by the read, which stops 3 residues before it; the germline J gene fills it in. V gene TRBV5-1 combines with J gene TRBJ2-3; a possible D gene is TRBD2 (7 bases). This CDR3 spans 16 amino acids. Looked up from germline, CDR1 is SGHRS and CDR2 is YFSETQ. With 0 bases removed from V and 3 bases from J, the gap between germline ends came to 14 bases. This CDR3 reads CASSLEGDGGTDTQYF. Incomplete CDR3 DNA: TGCGCCAGCAGCTTGGAGGGGGACGGGGGGACAGATACG.

On this clone itself: The observed sequence ends 3 residues before the CDR3 terminus, with the missing tail filled in from the germline J gene. V and J are TRBV19 and TRBJ2-1; D might be TRBD2 (6 bases). Trimming pared 6 bases from V and 3 bases from J, leaving 12 bases between. CDR1 LNHDA and CDR2 SQIVND come from the germline V gene (reference sequence). This CDR3 is built from 14 residues. The CDR3 bases that were read are TGTGCCAGTAGCCCAGGAGGGTTCTACAATGAG. This codes for CASSPGGFYNE. The whole CDR3 sequence reads CASSPGGFYNEQFF.

Of note for this clone: The CDR3 goes on 3 residues after the read ends, and that part is filled in from the germline J gene. The rearrangement links TRBV30 to TRBJ2-7, with a possible D match to TRBD2 (6 bases). This CDR3 has 16 residues. Trimming took 2 bases from V and 0 from J, leaving 17 bases between them. Germline CDR1 reads GTSNPN; CDR2 reads SVGIG (reference sequence). CDR3 sequence: CAWSSPGLTSSYEQYF. The part of the CDR3 DNA that was read is TGTGCCTGGAGTTCGCCGGGACTTACGAGCTCCTACGAG.

As for this clone: Read coverage stops 3 residues before the CDR3 terminus; the germline J gene supplies the remainder. V is TRBV2 and J is TRBJ2-1, with D perhaps matching TRBD2 (6 bases). With 5 bases removed from V and 6 bases from J, the gap between germline ends came to 17 bases. Germline CDR1 reads SNHLY; CDR2 reads FYNNEI. The CDR3 has 15 amino acids. The CDR3 here is CASSSWSWGVNEQFF. The DNA read from the CDR3 is TGTGCCAGCAGTAGTTGGTCGTGGGGGGTCAATGAG.

For this clone: The read gets to within 3 residues of the CDR3 end, and the germline J gene fills in the rest. The chain joins TRBV12-3 or TRBV12-4 to TRBJ2-3, with D possibly being TRBD2 (7 bases). V lost 5 bases and J 1 base, leaving 10 bases between the germline ends. The CDR3 length is 14 residues. The CDR3 loop reads CASSGGGRTDTQYF. The sequenced CDR3 bases are TGTGCCAGCAGTGGGGGGGGCCGCACAGATACG.

Regarding this clone: Sequencing ends 3 residues short of the CDR3 end; the germline J gene provides the rest. This chain links TRBV19 with TRBJ2-7; TRBD1 agrees at 8 bases. Germline CDR1 LNHDA, CDR2 SQIVND (reference sequence). After removal of 1 base from V and 4 bases from J, the junction contained 3 bases not matched to a gene. The CDR3 has 14 residues. CDR3 region: CASSIGQGRYEQYF. The sequenced part of the CDR3 DNA is TGTGCCAGTAGTATAGGACAGGGGAGGTACGAG.

On this clone: The CDR3 is cut off 3 residues early in the read; its end comes from the germline J gene. The V call is TRBV19, the J call TRBJ2-5, with a tentative D call TRBD1 (6 bases). From germline, CDR1 is LNHDA and CDR2 SQIVND (reference sequence). Trimming took 6 bases from V and 7 from J, leaving 9 bases between them. This CDR3 comprises 11 residues. This CDR3 is CASSEGGTQYF. The CDR3 bases that were read are TGTGCCAGTAGCGAAGGGGGGACC. Full variable domain (rest looked up from reference TRBV19 and TRBJ2-5): DGGITQSPKYLFRKEGQNVTLSCEQNLNHDAMYWYRQDPGQGLRLIYYSQIVNDFQKGDIAEGYSVSREKKESFPLTVTSAQKNPTAFYLCASSEGGTQYFGPGTRLLVL.

Comments on this clone: The sequence runs out 3 residues before the end of the CDR3; the remainder is reconstructed from the germline J gene. The chain employs TRBV19 and TRBJ1-6; 9 positions agree with TRBD1. V lost 9 bases and J lost 7; bases outside the gene matches: 10. Germline V gene sequence: CDR1 LNHDA, CDR2 SQIVND (reference sequence). This CDR3 has 15 amino acids. The CDR3 loop is CASAATGGMNSPLHF. Partial CDR3 DNA: TGTGCCAGCGCAGCGACAGGGGGAATGAATTCACCC.

The sequenced part of the CDR3 DNA is TGTGCCAGCTCTTTAGACAGGGCCTACGAG. This translates into CASSLDRAYE. The full CDR3 protein is CASSLDRAYEQYF. This chain joins TRBV18 and TRBJ2-7; 7 nucleotides match TRBD1. The read halts 3 residues ahead of the CDR3 end, with the missing end drawn from the germline J gene. The germline V gene has CDR1 KGHSH and CDR2 LQKENI. The CDR3 extends over 13 amino acids. V gave up 6 bases and J gave up 2 bases; unmatched junction bases: 4. The variable domain in full, completed from reference TRBV18 and TRBJ2-7, reads NAGVMQNPRHLVRRRGQEARLRCSPMKGHSHVYWYRQLPEEGLKFMVYLQKENIIDESGMPKERFSAEFPKEGPSILRIQQVVRGDSAAYFCASSLDRAYEQYFGPGTRLTVT.

A remark on this clone: The observed sequence ends 3 residues before the CDR3 terminus, with the missing tail filled in from the germline J gene. The chain uses TRBV4-2 and TRBJ2-5; TRBD2 aligns across 11 bases. Germline V lookup: CDR1 LGHNA, CDR2 YNFKEQ. J was trimmed by 3 bases and V by 4 bases; bases with no gene match: 10. The CDR3 totals 17 residues. The sequenced CDR3 bases are TGTGCCAGCAGCCCTATTCTTAGCGGGGGGGCCAAAGAGACC. It translates to CASSPILSGGAKET. The CDR3 in full is CASSPILSGGAKETQYF.

A note on this clone: Sequencing ends 3 residues short of the CDR3 end; the germline J gene provides the rest. This sequence joins TRBV30 and TRBJ2-3; 7 bases map to TRBD2. The CDR3 loop spans 15 amino acids. Per the germline V gene, CDR1 is GTSNPN and CDR2 is SVGIG (reference sequence). Here the CDR3 reads CAWSRAGAQMGTQYF. CDR3 DNA, as far as it was read: TGTGCCTGGAGTAGGGCGGGAGCCCAGATGGGGACG.

Note on this clone: Read coverage stops 3 residues before the CDR3 terminus; the germline J gene supplies the remainder. This chain connects TRBV29-1 to TRBJ2-1; TRBD2 agrees at 10 bases. Germline trimming cut 6 bases from V and 1 base from J; bases unmatched to any gene: 6. The CDR3 covers 15 residues. CDR1 SQVTM and CDR2 ANQGSEA come from the germline V gene. The CDR3 sequence: CSVLAGGRSYNEQFF. The covered CDR3 bases are TGCAGCGTCTTAGCGGGAGGAAGGTCCTACAATGAG.

About this clone itself: With the read ending 3 residues before the CDR3 end, the germline J gene is used to fill in that end. The rearrangement links TRBV20-1 to TRBJ2-5, with D possibly being TRBD1 (5 bases). The V end was cut by 0 bases, the J end by 0 bases, with 11 bases between. Germline V gene data show CDR1 as DFQATT and CDR2 as SNEGSKA (reference sequence). The CDR3 extends over 15 amino acids. CDR3 protein: CSARDSTGHQETQYF. Partial CDR3 DNA: TGCAGTGCTAGAGATTCCACAGGCCACCAAGAGACC.

As concerns this clone: The DNA ends 3 residues before the CDR3 does, and the rest of the CDR3 is filled in from the germline J gene. The J gene is TRBJ2-7, the V gene TRBV28, with 8 bases identical to TRBD1. The ends lost 7 bases at V and 0 bases at J; junction bases unmatched: 11. The CDR3 covers 16 residues. Per germline, CDR1 MDHEN and CDR2 SYDVKM. Here the CDR3 reads CASTPGTGGYSYEQYF. The sequenced part of the CDR3 DNA is TGTGCCAGCACCCCCGGGACAGGCGGTTACTCCTACGAG.

Comments on this clone: The read ends 3 residues early relative to the CDR3; the germline J gene fills the gap. The V call is TRBV19, the J call TRBJ2-5; the D gene is possibly TRBD2 (6 bases). V was shortened by 6 bases and J by 6 bases, with 14 bases between the two germline ends. The CDR3 sequence is 13 residues long. Looked up from germline, CDR1 is LNHDA and CDR2 is SQIVND (reference sequence). CDR3 loop: CASRGRGGKTQYF. The sequenced CDR3 bases are TGTGCCAGTAGAGGAAGGGGAGGAAAGACC. Full variable domain (rest looked up from reference TRBV19 and TRBJ2-5): DGGITQSPKYLFRKEGQNVTLSCEQNLNHDAMYWYRQDPGQGLRLIYYSQIVNDFQKGDIAEGYSVSREKKESFPLTVTSAQKNPTAFYLCASRGRGGKTQYFGPGTRLLVL.

Comments on this clone: The CDR3 goes on 3 residues after the read ends, and that part is filled in from the germline J gene. The chain links TRBV20-1 to TRBJ1-6; D remains ambiguous. The V gene lost 2 bases and the J gene lost 5 bases, with 7 bases spanning the gap. Germline CDR1 DFQATT, CDR2 SNEGSKA (reference sequence). The CDR3 is made up of 13 amino acids. The CDR3 DNA, read in part, is TGCAGTGCTAGACCCCAGAATAATTCACCC. Amino acid sequence: CSARPQNNSP. The complete CDR3 reads CSARPQNNSPLHF.

Details on this clone: The missing CDR3 end, 3 residues past where the read stops, is filled in from the germline J gene. The chain joins TRBV7-8 to TRBJ1-2, with TRBD1 as a possible D gene (5 bases). Per the germline V gene, CDR1 is SGHVS and CDR2 is FQNEAQ. The CDR3 is made up of 16 amino acids. The V and J ends lost 5 bases and 0 bases respectively, with 16 bases between them. CDR3 in amino acids: CASSPWIKGANYGYTF. Incomplete CDR3 DNA: TGTGCCAGCAGCCCCTGGATCAAAGGGGCTAACTATGGC.

Turning to this clone: From the germline J gene comes the end of the CDR3, since the read stops 3 residues before it. V is TRBV7-8 and J is TRBJ1-5; D is unclear. Germline V gene lookup returns CDR1 SGHVS and CDR2 FQNEAQ. The CDR3 sequence is 16 residues long. V dropped 1 base and J dropped 0 bases, with 10 bases sitting between them. The CDR3 bases that were read are TGTGCCAGCAGCTTAGTGCGGACTACTAGCAATCAGCCC. As protein: CASSLVRTTSNQP. The complete CDR3 reads CASSLVRTTSNQPQHF.

Regarding this clone: Coverage ceases 3 residues before the CDR3 finishes, and the germline J gene fills in the end. The chain combines TRBV19 with TRBJ2-1; 8 bases match TRBD2. The CDR3 consists of 18 residues. V lost 3 bases and J lost 0; bases outside the gene matches: 10. Germline assignment: CDR1 LNHDA and CDR2 SQIVND (reference sequence). CDR3 sequence reads: CASSINGLAASSYNEQFF. The CDR3 DNA, read in part, is TGTGCCAGTAGTATCAATGGACTAGCCGCGAGCTCCTACAATGAG.

To note about this clone: The read finishes 3 residues shy of the CDR3 end, and the germline J gene is used to complete it. The chain joins TRBV7-3 to TRBJ1-6; no reliable D call. Trimming pared 4 bases from V and 5 bases from J, leaving 18 bases between. Germline CDR1 SGHTA, CDR2 FQGTGA. The CDR3 runs to 17 residues. The CDR3 is CASSSECSDPDNSPLHF. The DNA read from the CDR3 is TGTGCCAGCAGCTCCGAATGCAGCGACCCGGATAATTCACCC.

Remarks on this clone: The read is 3 residues too short to cover the CDR3 end, so that end is filled in from the germline J gene. The rearrangement uses TRBV11-2 and TRBJ2-1; 8 nucleotides line up with TRBD1. Germline CDR1 SGHAT, CDR2 FQNNGV. Unmatched junction bases numbered 2, after V lost 0 bases and J lost 4 bases. CDR3 length: 15 residues. The CDR3 protein is CASSLEGQAYNEQFF. The CDR3 bases that were read are TGTGCCAGCAGCTTAGAGGGACAGGCTTACAATGAG.

As for this clone: The read gets to within 3 residues of the CDR3 end, and the germline J gene fills in the rest. The same CDR3 can be traced to other DNA sequences in this sample. V and J are TRBV18 and TRBJ2-7; the match to TRBD2 covers 14 bases. V lost 0 bases to trimming and J lost 3 bases; unmatched junction nucleotides: 4. Germline CDR1 and CDR2: KGHSH and LQKENI. The CDR3 runs to 17 residues. The CDR3 reads CASSPPGTSGGLYEQYF. The DNA read from the CDR3 is TGTGCCAGCTCACCACCGGGGACTAGCGGGGGCCTCTACGAG.

With respect to this clone: The read halts 3 residues ahead of the CDR3 end, with the missing end drawn from the germline J gene. The genes are TRBV11-2 and TRBJ1-2; 7 nucleotides match TRBD1. Per germline, CDR1 SGHAT and CDR2 FQNNGV. This CDR3 is built from 15 residues. The J segment lost 7 bases and the V segment lost 5 bases, leaving 13 bases of the junction unmatched. The CDR3 DNA, read in part, is TGTGCCAGCAGCGATTTCGCCAAGGGGGCTGGTGGC. Protein product: CASSDFAKGAGG. The CDR3 reads in full as CASSDFAKGAGGYTF.

Points on this clone: The CDR3 end lies 3 residues beyond the end of the read and is filled in from the germline J gene. The rearrangement links TRBV6-2 or TRBV6-3 to TRBJ2-7; TRBD1 is a possible D gene (5 bases). The CDR3 is 15 residues long. Trimming shortened V by 2 bases and J by 3 bases, and 14 bases separated the two germline ends. Germline CDR1 is MNHEY and CDR2 is SVGEGT. Here the CDR3 reads CASSYPPDTFYEQYF. The sequenced CDR3 bases are TGTGCCAGCAGTTACCCCCCGGACACCTTCTACGAG.